This T cell receptor beta chain was identified during a study of blood T cell repertoires in COVID-19. Looking at the study overall: COVID-19 samples collected from the United States, Italy and Spain covered acute and convalescent phases.

V lost 1 base, J lost 0 bases, and 10 bases lay in between. CDR1 is KGHSH, CDR2 LQKENI, per germline. This CDR3 contains 16 residues. Participants had their cohort set by participant-reported clinical history. Recovered participants had two consecutive negative NP/OP PCR tests, healthcare professional clearance, or symptom resolution. Per the study methods: Cell counts per sample came from amplifying reference gene primers. The table came from immunoSEQ multiplex PCR; TCRdb's copy has only in-frame clones and leaves some out. Clonal size and the V and J genes are those of that table, whereas D and trimming came from the DNA. The table has over 300,000 clones, nearly 90% seen once.

This TCR was sampled from a woman aged 30 to 39 who had recovered from COVID-19. This rearrangement joins TRBV18 to TRBJ1-5; unclear D gene. Sequencing was performed on PBMCs or T cells enriched from blood (not recorded which). In DNA form, the CDR3 reads TGTGCCAGCTCACCACAGTGGGAGAATAGCAATCAGCCCCAGCATTTT. This codes for CASSPQWENSNQPQHF.